This T cell receptor beta chain was observed in a study of T-cell memory formation after mild COVID-19. This clonotype was detected only a few times. This CDR3 is built from 15 residues. V lost 6 bases, J lost 2 bases, and 15 bases lay in between. From germline, CDR1 is SGHRS and CDR2 YFSETQ. TCRdb reprocessed the 5' RACE reads via MiXCR and lists one record per CDR3 protein. The profile shows 350,000 to 450,000 distinct CDR3 sequences, 20% of them singletons. The chain is built from TRBV5-1 and TRBJ2-1, with D uncertain. The clonotype originates from an adult woman who had mild COVID-19 (a few samples of this study predate the infection). Cell type and time point are not known. The sample comprised PBMCs or a T cell subset sorted from them (not recorded which). The CDR3 reads CASKSRAPTYNEQFF. The CDR3 nucleotides read TGCGCCAGCAAGTCCCGGGCTCCCACCTACAATGAGCAGTTCTTC.